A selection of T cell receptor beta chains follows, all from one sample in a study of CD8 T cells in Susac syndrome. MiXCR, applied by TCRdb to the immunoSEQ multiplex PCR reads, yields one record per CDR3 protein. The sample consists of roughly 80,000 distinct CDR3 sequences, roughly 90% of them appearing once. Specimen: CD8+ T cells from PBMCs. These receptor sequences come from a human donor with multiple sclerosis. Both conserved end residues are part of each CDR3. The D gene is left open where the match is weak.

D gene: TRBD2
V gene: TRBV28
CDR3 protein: CASYSGSADTQYF

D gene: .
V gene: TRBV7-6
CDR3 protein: CASSSSLAGTANEQFF

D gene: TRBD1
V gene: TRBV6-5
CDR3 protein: CASSYSTGVQETQYF

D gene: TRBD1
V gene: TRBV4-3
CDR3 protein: CASSQAAGGLAYTEAFF

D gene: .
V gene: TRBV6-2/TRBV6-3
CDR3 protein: CASSLLNTGELFF

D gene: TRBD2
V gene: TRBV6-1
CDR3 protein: CASSPLTSGEGDTDTQYF

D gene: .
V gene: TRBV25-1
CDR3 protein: CASSVSNYGYTF

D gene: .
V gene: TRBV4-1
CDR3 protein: CASSQYTASTNEKLFF

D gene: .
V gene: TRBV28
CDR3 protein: CASRADGDYGYTF

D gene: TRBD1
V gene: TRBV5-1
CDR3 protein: CASSVNTGAYEQYF

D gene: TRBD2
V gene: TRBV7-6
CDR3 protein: CASSLDGLAGIYHEQFF

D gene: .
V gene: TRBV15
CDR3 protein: CATSRGRLEGTQYF

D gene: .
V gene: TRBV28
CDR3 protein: CASSLAGTGMADTQYF

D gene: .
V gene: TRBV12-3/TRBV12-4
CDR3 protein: CASSLSAGQATQYF

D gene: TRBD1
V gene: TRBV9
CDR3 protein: CASSGRTGKHEQYF

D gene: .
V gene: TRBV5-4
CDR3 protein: CASSLGGVGETQYF

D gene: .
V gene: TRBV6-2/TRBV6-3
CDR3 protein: CASSYSSEKLFF

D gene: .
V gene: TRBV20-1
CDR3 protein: CSARDGAAWPQHF

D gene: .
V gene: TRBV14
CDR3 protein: CASSQDRQVYEKLFF

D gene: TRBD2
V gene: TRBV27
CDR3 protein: CASSSLLAGEYNEQFF

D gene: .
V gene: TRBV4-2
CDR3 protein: CASSQDRVGTEAFF

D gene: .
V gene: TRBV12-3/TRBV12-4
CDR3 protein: CASARALNTGELFF

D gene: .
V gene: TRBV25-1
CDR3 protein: CASSEYGGGYEQYF

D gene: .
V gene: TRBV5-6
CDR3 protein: CASSLVGVGNEQFF

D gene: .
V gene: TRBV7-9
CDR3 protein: CASSFLGRDTGELFF

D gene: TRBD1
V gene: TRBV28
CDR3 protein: CASSAGTGGYEQYF

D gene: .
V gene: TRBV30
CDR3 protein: CAWSPTRLQNQPQHF

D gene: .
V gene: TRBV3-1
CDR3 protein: CASSRLLANTGELFF

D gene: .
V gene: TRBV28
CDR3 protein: CASSLLGSSNQPQHF

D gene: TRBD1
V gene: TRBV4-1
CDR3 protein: CASSQGDRGATEAFF

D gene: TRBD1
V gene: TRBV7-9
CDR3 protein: CASSTGQGLYGYTF

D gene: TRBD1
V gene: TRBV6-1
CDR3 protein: CASAYTGTANEAFF

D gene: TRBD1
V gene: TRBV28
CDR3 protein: CASSHRQGLIIIYGYTF

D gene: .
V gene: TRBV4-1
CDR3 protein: CASSPANTDTQYF

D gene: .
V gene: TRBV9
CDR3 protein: CASSPRMNLYEQYF

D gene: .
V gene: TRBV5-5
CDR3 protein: CASSLLGENYGYTF

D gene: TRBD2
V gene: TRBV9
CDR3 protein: CASSAGTSGSTDTQYF

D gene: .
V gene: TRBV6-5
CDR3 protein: CASRSGGLNEQFF

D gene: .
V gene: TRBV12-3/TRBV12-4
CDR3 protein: CASRPATLQGDEQFF

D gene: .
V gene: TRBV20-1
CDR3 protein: CSARVYDTQYF

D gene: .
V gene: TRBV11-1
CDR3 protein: CASSYGANYEQYF

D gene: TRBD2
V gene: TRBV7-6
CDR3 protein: CASSLEWRGEWNEQFF

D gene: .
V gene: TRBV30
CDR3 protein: CAWSTSTGTEAFF

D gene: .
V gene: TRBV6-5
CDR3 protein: CASSVAVYNEQFF

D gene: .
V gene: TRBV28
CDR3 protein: CASSRRGGEQYF